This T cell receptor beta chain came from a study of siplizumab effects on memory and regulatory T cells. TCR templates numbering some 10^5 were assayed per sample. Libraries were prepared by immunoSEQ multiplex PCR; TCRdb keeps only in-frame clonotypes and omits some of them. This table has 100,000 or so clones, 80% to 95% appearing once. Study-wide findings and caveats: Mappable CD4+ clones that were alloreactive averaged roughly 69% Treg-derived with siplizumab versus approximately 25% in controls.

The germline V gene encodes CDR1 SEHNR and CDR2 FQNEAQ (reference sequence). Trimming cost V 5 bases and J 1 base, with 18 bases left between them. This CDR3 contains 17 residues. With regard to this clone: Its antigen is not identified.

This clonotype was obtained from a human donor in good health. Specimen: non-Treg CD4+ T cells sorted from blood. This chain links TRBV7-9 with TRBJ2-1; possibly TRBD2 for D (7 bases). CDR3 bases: TGTGCCAGCAGCGCCCGCGGGGGCCCTCCTTCCTACAATGAGCAGTTCTTC. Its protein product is CASSARGGPPSYNEQFF.